The sequence of this TCR beta chain was determined in a study of T cells in Graves' hyperthyroidism and ophthalmopathy. Study-wide points: In blood, most of the thyroid clonotypes expanded above 0.001 were also present.

This clonotype has just a few counts. Its antigen is not known. The germline CDR1 and CDR2 sequences are DFQATT and SNEGSKA (reference sequence). J lost 3 bases, V lost 0 bases, and 8 bases had no gene match. The CDR3 extends over 15 amino acids. TCR beta CDR3 sequences were amplified from RNA transcripts. Researchers ran a first-round RT-PCR on the TCR CDR3 using the HTBI primer set. TCRdb reanalysed the multiplex PCR reads using MiXCR and keeps one entry per CDR3 protein. The data contain around 660,000 distinct CDR3 sequences, nearly 45% of them singletons. Diagnosing involved the use of clinical symptoms, serum thyroxine and TRAb, thyroid ultrasound and orbital computed tomography.

The rearrangement links TRBV20-1 to TRBJ2-7, with 7 bases identical to TRBD2. This receptor was taken from an adult man with Graves' disease, either hyperthyroidism or ophthalmopathy (not recorded which). The sequenced sample was peripheral blood or thyroid tissue (not recorded which). The CDR3 nucleotides are TGCAGTGCTAGAGATGCCACTAGCGCCGGCTACGAGCAGTACTTC. Protein: CSARDATSAGYEQYF.